The entry below describes one TCR beta chain. Antigen unknown. Germline assignment: CDR1 SQVTM and CDR2 ANQGSEA. The CDR3 consists of 12 residues. The V and J ends lost 0 bases and 5 bases respectively, with 8 bases between them. The primer mix had 60 Vbeta and 13 Jbeta primers. The repertoire was sequenced with immunoSEQ multiplex PCR; TCRdb's copy has only in-frame clones and lacks some. The listing contains about 67,000 clones. This sample was included in a study of cytomegalovirus exposure and HLA in healthy donors. General study findings and limits: Reportedly, diagnosis of cytomegalovirus status by the classifier showed high specificity and sensitivity. Specific recognition of CMV antigens was confirmed in vitro for three chains (all CMV-associated).

The sample taken for sequencing was PBMCs. The V and J genes are TRBV29-1 and TRBJ2-7; D remains ambiguous. This TCR came from a woman aged 30 to 39 in good health and CMV-seronegative. CDR3 sequence reads: CSVEDPRNEQYF. CDR3 bases: TGCAGCGTTGAAGATCCCAGGAACGAGCAGTACTTC.